This TCR beta chain was obtained from a study of neurological immune-mediated disorders. Study-wide points: Expanded clones shared no CDR3 amino acid sequences across subjects, suggesting private repertoires in all groups.

The ends were cut back, 3 bases at V and 14 bases at J, with 16 bases in the middle. CDR3 length equals 12 residues. Germline CDR1 reads SGHDN; CDR2 reads FVKESK. Judged by abundance, this clonotype is medium-sized. Antigen specificity is unknown. TCRdb recomputed calls from the 5' RACE reads with MiXCR, one row per CDR3 protein. Of tens of thousands of distinct CDR3 sequences listed, around 7.8% are singletons. The chain uses TRBV14 and TRBJ1-1; a weak D match, TRBD1 (6 bases). The sequence derives from a woman aged 40 to 50 in good health. The sequenced sample consisted of PBMCs. The CDR3 DNA reads TGTGCCAGCAGCCAGCCTGCCGGGGGGGCGTTCTTT. Its protein is CASSQPAGGAFF.